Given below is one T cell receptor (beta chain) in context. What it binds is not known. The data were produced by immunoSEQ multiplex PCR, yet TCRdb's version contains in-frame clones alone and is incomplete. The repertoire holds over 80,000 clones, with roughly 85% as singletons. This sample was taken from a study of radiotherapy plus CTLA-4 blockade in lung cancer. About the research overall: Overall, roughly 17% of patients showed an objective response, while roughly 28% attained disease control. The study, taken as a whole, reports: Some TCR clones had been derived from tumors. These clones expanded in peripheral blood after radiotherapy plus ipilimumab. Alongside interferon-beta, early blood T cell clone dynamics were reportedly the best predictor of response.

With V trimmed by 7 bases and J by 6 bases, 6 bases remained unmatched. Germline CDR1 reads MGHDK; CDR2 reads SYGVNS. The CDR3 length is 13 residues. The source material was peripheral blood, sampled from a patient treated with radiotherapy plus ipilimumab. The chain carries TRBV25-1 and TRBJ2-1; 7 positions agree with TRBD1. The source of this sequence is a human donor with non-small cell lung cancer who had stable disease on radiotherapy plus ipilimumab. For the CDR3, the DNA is TGTGCCAGCATTACAGGGGTTTCCAATGAGCAGTTCTTC. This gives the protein CASITGVSNEQFF.